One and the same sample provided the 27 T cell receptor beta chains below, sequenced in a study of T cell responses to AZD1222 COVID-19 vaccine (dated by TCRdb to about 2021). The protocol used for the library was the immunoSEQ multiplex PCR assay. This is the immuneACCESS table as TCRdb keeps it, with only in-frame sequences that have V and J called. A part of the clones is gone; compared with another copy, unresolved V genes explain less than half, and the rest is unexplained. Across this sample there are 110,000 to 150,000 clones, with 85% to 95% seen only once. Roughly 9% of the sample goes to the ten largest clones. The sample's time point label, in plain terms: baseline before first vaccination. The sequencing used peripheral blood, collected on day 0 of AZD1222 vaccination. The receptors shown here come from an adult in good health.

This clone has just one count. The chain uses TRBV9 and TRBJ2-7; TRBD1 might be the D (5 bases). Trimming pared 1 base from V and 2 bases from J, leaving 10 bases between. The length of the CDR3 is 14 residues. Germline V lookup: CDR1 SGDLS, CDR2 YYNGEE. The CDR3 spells CASSVHATAYEQYF. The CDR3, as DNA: TGTGCCAGCAGCGTACACGCGACAGCCTACGAGCAGTACTTC.

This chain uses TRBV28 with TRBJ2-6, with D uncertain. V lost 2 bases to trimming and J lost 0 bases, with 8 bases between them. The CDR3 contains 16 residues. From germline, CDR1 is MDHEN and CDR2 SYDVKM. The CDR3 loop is CASSLGQISGANVLTF. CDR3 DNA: TGTGCCAGCAGTTTAGGGCAAATCTCTGGGGCCAACGTCCTGACTTTC.

As DNA, the CDR3 is TGTGCCAGTAGTACCCGGGACAGGGTCGACACCTTC. This gives the protein CASSTRDRVDTF. The chain links TRBV19 to TRBJ1-2; 9 bases line up with TRBD1. Germline lookup yields CDR1 LNHDA and CDR2 SQIVND (reference sequence). CDR3 length: 12 amino acids. V lost 4 bases, J lost 12 bases, and 6 bases stayed unmatched.

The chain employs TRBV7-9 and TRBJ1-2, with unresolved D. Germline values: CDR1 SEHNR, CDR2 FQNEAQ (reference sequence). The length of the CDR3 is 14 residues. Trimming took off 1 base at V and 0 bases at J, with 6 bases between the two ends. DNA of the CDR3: TGTGCCAGCAGCTTAGTTTTAACTAACTATGGCTACACCTTC. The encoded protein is CASSLVLTNYGYTF.

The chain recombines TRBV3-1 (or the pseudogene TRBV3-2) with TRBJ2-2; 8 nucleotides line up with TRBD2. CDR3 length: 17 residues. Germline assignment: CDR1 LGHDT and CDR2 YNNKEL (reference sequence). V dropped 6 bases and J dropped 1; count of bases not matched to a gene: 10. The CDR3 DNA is TGTGCCAGCAGTCCCGCGACGGGGGGGCGGAACACCGGGGAGCTGTTTTTT. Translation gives CASSPATGGRNTGELFF.

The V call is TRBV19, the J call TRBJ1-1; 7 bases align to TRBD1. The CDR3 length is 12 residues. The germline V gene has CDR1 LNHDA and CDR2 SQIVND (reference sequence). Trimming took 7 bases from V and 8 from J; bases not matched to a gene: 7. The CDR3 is CASNRGAQEAFF. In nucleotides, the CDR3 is TGTGCCAGTAACAGGGGCGCTCAAGAAGCTTTCTTT.

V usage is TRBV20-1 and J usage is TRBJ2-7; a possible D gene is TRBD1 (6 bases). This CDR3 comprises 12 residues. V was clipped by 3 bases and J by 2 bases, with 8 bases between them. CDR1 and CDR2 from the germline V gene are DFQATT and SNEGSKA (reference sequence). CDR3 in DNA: TGCAGTGCTAGTAGGACAGCCTACGAGCAGTACTTC. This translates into CSASRTAYEQYF.

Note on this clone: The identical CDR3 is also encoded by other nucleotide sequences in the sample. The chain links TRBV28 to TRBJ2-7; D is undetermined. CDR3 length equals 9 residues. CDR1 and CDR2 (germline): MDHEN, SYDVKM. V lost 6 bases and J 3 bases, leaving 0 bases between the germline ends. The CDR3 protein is CASSYEQYF. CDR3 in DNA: TGTGCCAGCAGCTACGAGCAGTACTTC.

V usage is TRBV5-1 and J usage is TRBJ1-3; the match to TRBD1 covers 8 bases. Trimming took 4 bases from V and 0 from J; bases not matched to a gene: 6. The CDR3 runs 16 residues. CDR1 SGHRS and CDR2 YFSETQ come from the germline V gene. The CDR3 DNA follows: TGCGCCAGCAGCCCTGGGACAGGATACTCTGGAAACACCATATATTTT. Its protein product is CASSPGTGYSGNTIYF.

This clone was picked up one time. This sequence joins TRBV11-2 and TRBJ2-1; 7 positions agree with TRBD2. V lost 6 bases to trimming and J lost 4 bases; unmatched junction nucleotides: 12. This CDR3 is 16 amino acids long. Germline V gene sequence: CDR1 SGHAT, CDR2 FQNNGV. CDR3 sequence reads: CASRNWRLANYNEQFF. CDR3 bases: TGTGCCAGCAGGAATTGGAGACTAGCAAATTACAATGAGCAGTTCTTC.

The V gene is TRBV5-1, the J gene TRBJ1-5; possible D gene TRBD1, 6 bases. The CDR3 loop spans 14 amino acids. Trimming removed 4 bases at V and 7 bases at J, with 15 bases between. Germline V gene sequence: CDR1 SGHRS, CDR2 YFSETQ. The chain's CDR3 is CASSVGSGAQPQHF. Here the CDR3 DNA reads TGCGCCAGCAGCGTCGGGTCGGGGGCCCAGCCCCAGCATTTT.

The CDR3 reads CASSLLGLATSGANVLTF. As DNA, the CDR3 is TGTGCCAGCAGCTTGTTGGGACTAGCGACCTCTGGGGCCAACGTCCTGACTTTC. V and J are TRBV7-2 and TRBJ2-6, with 10 nucleotides matching TRBD2. This CDR3 region has 18 residues. V was pared by 3 bases and J by 0 bases, with 5 bases of the junction left unmatched. CDR1 is SGHTA and CDR2 is FQGNSA in the germline V gene.

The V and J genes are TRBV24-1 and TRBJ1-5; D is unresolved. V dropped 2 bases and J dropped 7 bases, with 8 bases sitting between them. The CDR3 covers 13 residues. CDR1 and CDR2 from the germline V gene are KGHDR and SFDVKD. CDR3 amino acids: CATSDYEGQPQHF. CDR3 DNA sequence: TGTGCCACCAGTGATTACGAGGGACAGCCCCAGCATTTT.

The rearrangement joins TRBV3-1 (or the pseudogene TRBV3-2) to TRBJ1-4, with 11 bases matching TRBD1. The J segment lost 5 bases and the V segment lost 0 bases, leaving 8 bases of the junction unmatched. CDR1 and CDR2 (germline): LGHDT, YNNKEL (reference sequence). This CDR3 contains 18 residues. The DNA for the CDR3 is TGTGCCAGCAGCCAAGATGTTTCGGACAGGGGGCCAAATGAAAAACTGTTTTTT. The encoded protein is CASSQDVSDRGPNEKLFF.

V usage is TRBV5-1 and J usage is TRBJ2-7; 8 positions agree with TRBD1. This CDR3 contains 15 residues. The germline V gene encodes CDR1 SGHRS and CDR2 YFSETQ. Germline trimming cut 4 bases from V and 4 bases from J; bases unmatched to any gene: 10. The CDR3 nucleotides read TGCGCCAGCAGCAACGGACAGGGTCCACTTTACGAGCAGTACTTC. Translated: CASSNGQGPLYEQYF. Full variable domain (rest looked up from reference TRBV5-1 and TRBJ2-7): KAGVTQTPRYLIKTRGQQVTLSCSPISGHRSVSWYQQTPGQGLQFLFEYFSETQRNKGNFPGRFSGRQFSNSRSEMNVSTLELGDSALYLCASSNGQGPLYEQYFGPGTRLTVT.

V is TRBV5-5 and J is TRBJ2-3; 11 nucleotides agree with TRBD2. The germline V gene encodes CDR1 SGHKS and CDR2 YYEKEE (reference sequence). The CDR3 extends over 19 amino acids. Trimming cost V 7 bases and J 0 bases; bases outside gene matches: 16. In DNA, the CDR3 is TGTGCCAGCCCCCTGCACTCTAGCGGGGGGCCATTCAGCACAGATACGCAGTATTTT. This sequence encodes CASPLHSSGGPFSTDTQYF.

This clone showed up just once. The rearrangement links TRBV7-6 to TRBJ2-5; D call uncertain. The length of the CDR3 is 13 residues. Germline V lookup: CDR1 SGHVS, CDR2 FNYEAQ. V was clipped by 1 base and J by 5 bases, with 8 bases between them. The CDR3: CASSLEVGETQYF. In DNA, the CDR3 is TGTGCCAGCAGCTTAGAAGTGGGCGAGACCCAGTACTTC. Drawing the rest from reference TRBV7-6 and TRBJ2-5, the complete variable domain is GAGVSQSPRYKVTKRGQDVALRCDPISGHVSLYWYRQALGQGPEFLTYFNYEAQQDKSGLPNDRFSAERPEGSISTLTIQRTEQRDSAMYRCASSLEVGETQYFGPGTRLLVL.

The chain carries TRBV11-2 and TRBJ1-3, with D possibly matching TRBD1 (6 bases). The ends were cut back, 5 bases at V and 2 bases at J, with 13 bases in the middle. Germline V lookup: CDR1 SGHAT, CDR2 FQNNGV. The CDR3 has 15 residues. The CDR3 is CASSRSGTPGNTIYF. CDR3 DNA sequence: TGTGCCAGCAGCCGTTCAGGGACACCTGGAAACACCATATATTTT.

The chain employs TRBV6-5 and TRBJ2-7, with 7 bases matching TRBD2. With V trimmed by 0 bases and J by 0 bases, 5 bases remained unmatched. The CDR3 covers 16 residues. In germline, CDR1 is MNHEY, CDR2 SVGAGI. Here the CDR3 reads CASSYSGGGGSYEQYF. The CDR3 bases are TGTGCCAGCAGTTACTCGGGGGGGGGAGGCTCCTACGAGCAGTACTTC.

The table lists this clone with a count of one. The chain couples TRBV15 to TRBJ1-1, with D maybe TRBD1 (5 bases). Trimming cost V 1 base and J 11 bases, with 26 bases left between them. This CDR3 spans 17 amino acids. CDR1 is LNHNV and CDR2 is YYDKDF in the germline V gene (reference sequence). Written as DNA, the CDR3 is TGTGCCACCAGCAGAGTAATTGCTGGGTTCGGAGGGACCGAGGCTTTCTTT. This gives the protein CATSRVIAGFGGTEAFF.

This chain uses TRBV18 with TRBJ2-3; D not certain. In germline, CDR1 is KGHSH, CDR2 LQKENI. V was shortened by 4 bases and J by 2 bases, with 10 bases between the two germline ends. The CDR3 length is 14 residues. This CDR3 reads CASSRTSYTDTQYF. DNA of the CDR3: TGTGCCAGCTCACGGACCTCTTACACAGATACGCAGTATTTT.

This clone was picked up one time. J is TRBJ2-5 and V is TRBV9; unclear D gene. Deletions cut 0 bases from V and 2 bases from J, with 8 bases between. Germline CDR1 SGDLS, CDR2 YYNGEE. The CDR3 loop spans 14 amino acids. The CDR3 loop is CASSVDTAQETQYF. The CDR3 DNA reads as TGTGCCAGCAGCGTAGATACAGCACAAGAGACCCAGTACTTC.

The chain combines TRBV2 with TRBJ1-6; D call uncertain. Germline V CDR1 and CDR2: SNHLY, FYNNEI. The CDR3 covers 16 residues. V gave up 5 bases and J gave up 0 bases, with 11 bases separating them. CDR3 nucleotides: TGTGCCAGCAGTCCCCGTCGCGGCTCCTATAATTCACCCCTCCACTTT. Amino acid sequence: CASSPRRGSYNSPLHF. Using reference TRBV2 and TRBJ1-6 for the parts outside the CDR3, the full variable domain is EPEVTQTPSHQVTQMGQEVILRCVPISNHLYFYWYRQILGQKVEFLVSFYNNEISEKSEIFDDQFSVERPDGSNFTLKIRSTKLEDSAMYFCASSPRRGSYNSPLHFGNGTRLTVT.

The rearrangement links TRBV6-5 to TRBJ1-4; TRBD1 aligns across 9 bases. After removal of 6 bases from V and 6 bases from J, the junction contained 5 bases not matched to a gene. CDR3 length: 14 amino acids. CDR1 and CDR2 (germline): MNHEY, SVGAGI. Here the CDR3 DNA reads TGTGCCAGCAGCATACAGGGGGCGGATGAAAAACTGTTTTTT. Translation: CASSIQGADEKLFF.

The CDR3 loop reads CASSADRGASYTF. The DNA for the CDR3 is TGTGCCAGCAGCGCAGACAGGGGCGCTAGCTACACCTTC. V and J are TRBV7-8 and TRBJ1-2, with 8 bases lining up with TRBD1. Germline V gives CDR1 SGHVS, CDR2 FQNEAQ. The CDR3 sequence is 13 residues long. The V gene end was trimmed by 5 bases and the J gene end by 9 bases; junction bases not matched to a gene: 8.

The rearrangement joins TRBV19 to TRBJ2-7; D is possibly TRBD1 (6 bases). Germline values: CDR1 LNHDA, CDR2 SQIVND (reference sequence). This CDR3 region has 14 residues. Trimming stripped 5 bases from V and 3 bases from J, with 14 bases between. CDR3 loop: CASSFGGQNYEQYF. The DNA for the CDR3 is TGTGCCAGTAGTTTTGGGGGACAAAACTACGAGCAGTACTTC.

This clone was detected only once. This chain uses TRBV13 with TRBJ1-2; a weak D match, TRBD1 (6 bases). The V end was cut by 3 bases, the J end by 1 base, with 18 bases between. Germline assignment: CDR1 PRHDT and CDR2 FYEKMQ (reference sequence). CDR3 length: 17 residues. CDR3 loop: CASSLSLRGRGNYGYTF. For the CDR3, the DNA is TGTGCCAGCAGCTTGTCTTTGAGGGGGAGGGGTAACTATGGCTACACCTTC.